Shown below are 28 T cell receptor beta chains from a single sample sequenced in a study of T cells in women clearing cervical HPV infection (dated by TCRdb to 2016 to 2018). The library came from the immunoSEQ multiplex PCR assay. What TCRdb holds here is the immuneACCESS table cut down to in-frame rearrangements. Part of the clones is not present; checked against another copy, under half of the missing clones reflect an unresolved V gene, and the others are unexplained. The sample table holds about 30,000 clones. The ten largest make up roughly 3.4% of the sample. The specimen was blood buffy coat. All receptors derive from a woman aged 18-70 years with a cervical HPV16 infection that either progressed to CIN3+ or cleared (not recorded which).

Of note for this clone: Read coverage stops 3 residues before the CDR3 terminus; the germline J gene supplies the remainder. The chain joins TRBV15 to TRBJ1-2; 7 bases agree with TRBD1. The J segment lost 4 bases and the V segment lost 1 base, leaving 3 bases of the junction unmatched. Germline values: CDR1 LNHNV, CDR2 YYDKDF (reference sequence). CDR3 length: 14 amino acids. This chain's CDR3 is CATSRARDSYGYTF. CDR3 DNA (partial): TGTGCCACCAGCAGAGCCAGGGACAGCTATGGC. The whole variable domain, remainder taken from reference TRBV15 and TRBJ1-2, is DAMVIQNPRYQVTQFGKPVTLSCSQTLNHNVMYWYQQKSSQAPKLLFHYYDKDFNNEADTPDNFQSRRPNTSFCFLDIRSPGLGDTAMYLCATSRARDSYGYTFGSGTRLTVV.

As to this clone: Read sequence stops 3 residues before the CDR3 end, and the germline J gene provides the missing end. The genes are TRBV2 and TRBJ2-7; 10 nucleotides agree with TRBD1. Per germline, CDR1 SNHLY and CDR2 FYNNEI. This CDR3 region has 15 residues. The junction had 11 bases not matched to a gene; V was cut back by 6 bases and J by 6 bases. The CDR3 sequence is CASRPPTGGAAEQYF. The sequenced part of the CDR3 DNA is TGTGCCAGCAGACCCCCGACAGGGGGCGCGGCCGAG.

Note on this clone: Read data end 3 residues before the CDR3 end; the end is taken from the germline J gene. The V and J genes are TRBV7-6 and TRBJ2-1; TRBD1 is a possible D gene (6 bases). Germline lookup yields CDR1 SGHVS and CDR2 FNYEAQ. CDR3 length: 17 residues. The V end lost 2 bases, the J end lost 3 bases, and 17 bases lay between the germline ends. The CDR3 here is CASSLMDSWVNYNEQFF. The CDR3 bases that were read are TGTGCCAGCAGCTTAATGGACAGTTGGGTCAACTACAATGAG.

For this clone: Sequencing ends 3 residues short of the CDR3 end; the germline J gene provides the rest. The chain carries TRBV20-1 and TRBJ1-2, with TRBD1 matching 10 bases. Germline V gene data show CDR1 as DFQATT and CDR2 as SNEGSKA (reference sequence). This CDR3 is built from 12 residues. CDR3: CSALGQGGSYTF. CDR3 DNA (partial): TGCAGTGCACTTGGACAGGGGGGCAGC.

Comment on this clone: The read terminates 3 residues ahead of where the CDR3 ends, so the germline J gene completes it. The chain carries TRBV7-9 and TRBJ1-1, with 7 bases lining up with TRBD1. J gave up 7 bases and V 4 bases, and 0 bases lay outside the gene matches. The CDR3 covers 11 residues. The germline V gene has CDR1 SEHNR and CDR2 FQNEAQ (reference sequence). CDR3 sequence: CASSSGGEAFF. The covered CDR3 bases are TGTGCCAGCAGCTCAGGGGGTGAA.

The CDR3 loop reads CASSPNPRGGGGQYF. The CDR3 bases that were read are TGTGCCAGCTCACCCAACCCCCGGGGCGGCGGGGGT. The chain joins TRBV18 to TRBJ2-4, with 7 bases matching TRBD2. Read coverage stops 3 residues before the CDR3 terminus; the germline J gene supplies the remainder. The CDR3 is 15 amino acids. Germline V gene lookup returns CDR1 KGHSH and CDR2 LQKENI.

Notes on this clone: The CDR3 extends 3 residues past the end of the read, so its final part is completed from the germline J gene. The V and J genes are TRBV29-1 and TRBJ1-1; D remains unclear. The CDR3 runs 12 residues. The V end was cut by 6 bases, the J end by 4 bases, with 12 bases between. Per germline, CDR1 SQVTM and CDR2 ANQGSEA. The DNA read from the CDR3 is TGCAGCGTCTTAGAAGTCGGCACTGAA. The encoded protein is CSVLEVGTE. The complete CDR3 reads CSVLEVGTEAFF. Looking up the rest from reference TRBV29-1 and TRBJ1-1 gives the full variable domain: SAVISQKPSRDICQRGTSLTIQCQVDSQVTMMFWYRQQPGQSLTLIATANQGSEATYESGFVIDKFPISRPNLTFSTLTVSNMSPEDSSIYLCSVLEVGTEAFFGQGTRLTVV.

Comment on this clone: Coverage ceases 3 residues before the CDR3 finishes, and the germline J gene fills in the end. The genes are TRBV5-4 and TRBJ2-3; 8 bases agree with TRBD2. Germline values: CDR1 SGHNT, CDR2 YYREEE (reference sequence). J gave up 2 bases and V 4 bases, and 9 bases lay outside the gene matches. The CDR3 has 16 residues. CDR3 sequence: CASSKGSGGSTDTQYF. The part of the CDR3 DNA that was read is TGTGCCAGCAGCAAGGGATCGGGGGGGTCCACAGATACG.

CDR3 in amino acids: CASSLLAGADNDYTF. CDR3 bases read: TGTGCCAGCAGCTTACTAGCAGGGGCCGACAATGAC. The chain couples TRBV7-9 to TRBJ1-2; tentatively, D is TRBD1 (6 bases). The sequence runs out 3 residues before the end of the CDR3; the remainder is reconstructed from the germline J gene. Germline V lookup: CDR1 SEHNR, CDR2 FQNEAQ (reference sequence). This CDR3 has 15 amino acids.

Comments on this clone: The read is 3 residues too short to cover the CDR3 end, so that end is filled in from the germline J gene. The same CDR3 is also encoded by other DNA sequences in this sample. This chain uses TRBV29-1 with TRBJ1-1; TRBD1 agrees at 9 bases. V trimming: 6 bases; J trimming: 1 base; junction bases outside the gene matches: 6. CDR1 and CDR2 from the germline V gene are SQVTM and ANQGSEA. The CDR3 totals 14 residues. The covered CDR3 bases are TGCAGCGTGGGAACGGGACAGGGGAACACTGAA. This encodes CSVGTGQGNTE. The entire CDR3 protein is CSVGTGQGNTEAFF. The whole variable domain, remainder taken from reference TRBV29-1 and TRBJ1-1, is SAVISQKPSRDICQRGTSLTIQCQVDSQVTMMFWYRQQPGQSLTLIATANQGSEATYESGFVIDKFPISRPNLTFSTLTVSNMSPEDSSIYLCSVGTGQGNTEAFFGQGTRLTVV.

As concerns this clone: The CDR3 end is not reached by the read, which stops 3 residues before it; the germline J gene fills it in. The rearrangement uses TRBV20-1 and TRBJ1-3; D remains ambiguous. The CDR3 length is 15 residues. V lost 6 bases, J lost 0 bases, and 15 bases lay in between. The germline CDR1 and CDR2 sequences are DFQATT and SNEGSKA (reference sequence). This CDR3 is CSANPTDASGNTIYF. Incomplete CDR3 DNA: TGCAGTGCCAATCCTACTGATGCCTCTGGAAACACC.

For this clone: The read stops 3 residues short of the end of the CDR3; the missing end is completed from the germline J gene. The chain recombines TRBV12-3 or TRBV12-4 with TRBJ1-2; D gene unclear. The CDR3 extends over 13 amino acids. The sequenced part of the CDR3 DNA is TGTGCCAGCAGTCCGGGTCTCCTTCCCGGC. Translated: CASSPGLLPG. The whole CDR3 region reads CASSPGLLPGYTF.

A remark on this clone: The DNA ends 3 residues before the CDR3 does, and the rest of the CDR3 is filled in from the germline J gene. J is TRBJ2-7 and V is TRBV5-1, with TRBD1 as a possible D gene (6 bases). CDR3 length: 13 amino acids. The V end was cut by 4 bases, the J end by 3 bases, with 11 bases between. The germline gives CDR1 SGHRS, CDR2 YFSETQ. CDR3 amino acids: CASSPGQNYEQYF. The covered CDR3 bases are TGCGCCAGCAGCCCAGGACAGAACTACGAG.

The CDR3 loop is CSAEGPGSSGNTIYF. CDR3 DNA, as far as it was read: TGCAGCGCTGAGGGGCCCGGCAGCTCTGGAAACACC. The chain uses TRBV29-1 and TRBJ1-3; weak D call: TRBD1 (5 bases). The read ends 3 residues before the CDR3 terminus; that terminus is restored from the germline J gene. This CDR3 spans 15 amino acids. Germline V gives CDR1 SQVTM, CDR2 ANQGSEA. V gave up 7 bases and J gave up 0 bases, with 16 bases separating them.

Note on this clone: The read gets to within 3 residues of the CDR3 end, and the germline J gene fills in the rest. The J gene is TRBJ1-1, the V gene TRBV20-1, with 8 nucleotides matching TRBD1. The V gene end was trimmed by 3 bases and the J gene end by 1 base; junction bases not matched to a gene: 4. Germline-derived CDR1 and CDR2 are DFQATT and SNEGSKA (reference sequence). The CDR3 spans 14 residues. CDR3 residues: CSASSGQANTEAFF. The CDR3 DNA, read in part, is TGCAGTGCTAGCTCGGGACAGGCGAACACTGAA.

As to this clone: The CDR3 end falls 3 residues outside the read, so it is completed with the germline J gene. The V call is TRBV2, the J call TRBJ2-1, with TRBD2 matching 8 bases. V dropped 2 bases and J dropped 2; count of bases not matched to a gene: 8. Germline CDR1 reads SNHLY; CDR2 reads FYNNEI. The CDR3 covers 17 residues. The covered CDR3 bases are TGTGCCAGCAGTGAAAGAGGCGGGAGGTACGCCTACAATGAG. Translation gives CASSERGGRYAYNE. The complete CDR3 sequence is CASSERGGRYAYNEQFF.

With respect to this clone: The read ends 3 residues early relative to the CDR3; the germline J gene fills the gap. This sequence joins TRBV7-2 and TRBJ2-3; 9 bases agree with TRBD2. This CDR3 has 15 residues. Germline V lookup: CDR1 SGHTA, CDR2 FQGNSA. The trim removed 11 bases at V and 0 bases at J, leaving 9 bases unmatched. CDR3 amino acids: CAVSGTSGSTDTQYF. Partial CDR3 DNA: TGTGCCGTCTCGGGAACTAGCGGGAGCACAGATACG.

Of note for this clone: The read is 3 residues too short to cover the CDR3 end, so that end is filled in from the germline J gene. J is TRBJ2-3 and V is TRBV5-4; D is uncertain. V was clipped by 1 base and J by 3 bases, with 9 bases between them. Germline values: CDR1 SGHNT, CDR2 YYREEE (reference sequence). The CDR3 covers 14 residues. This CDR3 is CASSLYFSTDTQYF. Incomplete CDR3 DNA: TGTGCCAGCAGCTTGTACTTTTCAACAGATACG.

On this clone itself: The read gets to within 3 residues of the CDR3 end, and the germline J gene fills in the rest. This chain links TRBV19 with TRBJ2-1, with 12 bases matching TRBD2. V was pared by 1 base and J by 0 bases, with 4 bases of the junction left unmatched. The CDR3 has 18 amino acids. Germline assignment: CDR1 LNHDA and CDR2 SQIVND (reference sequence). The sequenced part of the CDR3 DNA is TGTGCCAGTAGTATAGGCCTAGCGGGAGGGAGCTCCTACAATGAG. Translating it yields CASSIGLAGGSSYNE. The CDR3, in full, reads CASSIGLAGGSSYNEQFF. Drawing the rest from reference TRBV19 and TRBJ2-1, the complete variable domain is DGGITQSPKYLFRKEGQNVTLSCEQNLNHDAMYWYRQDPGQGLRLIYYSQIVNDFQKGDIAEGYSVSREKKESFPLTVTSAQKNPTAFYLCASSIGLAGGSSYNEQFFGPGTRLTVL.

Remarks on this clone: Read coverage stops 3 residues before the CDR3 terminus; the germline J gene supplies the remainder. The chain recombines TRBV6-2 or TRBV6-3 with TRBJ2-7, with D unclear. The CDR3 has 10 residues. Trimming stripped 7 bases from V and 6 bases from J, with 7 bases between. From germline, CDR1 is MNHEY and CDR2 SVGEGT. The CDR3 bases that were read are TGTGCCAGCATTTTTCGCGAG. Translation: CASIFRE. The entire CDR3 protein reads CASIFREQYF.

Concerning this clone itself: The CDR3 goes on 3 residues after the read ends, and that part is filled in from the germline J gene. This chain links TRBV29-1 with TRBJ1-3; 7 nucleotides agree with TRBD1. This CDR3 comprises 14 residues. The V and J ends lost 7 bases and 0 bases, in that order; junction bases with no gene match: 6. Germline V gene data show CDR1 as SQVTM and CDR2 as ANQGSEA. The part of the CDR3 DNA that was read is TGCAGCGCATCCGGGACAGCCTCTGGAAACACC. Translation gives CSASGTASGNT. The whole CDR3 is CSASGTASGNTIYF.

Note on this clone: The read falls 3 residues short of the CDR3 end, and the missing part is taken from the germline J gene. V and J are TRBV19 and TRBJ1-2; D gene ambiguous. CDR1 and CDR2 (germline): LNHDA, SQIVND (reference sequence). The CDR3 consists of 17 residues. Trimming pared 1 base from V and 0 bases from J, leaving 15 bases between. CDR3 DNA (partial): TGTGCCAGTAGTATAGCTGTTTCTGTCACTGCTAACTATGGC. Encoded protein: CASSIAVSVTANYG. The CDR3 in its entirety is CASSIAVSVTANYGYTF.

About this clone: The CDR3 is cut off 3 residues early in the read; its end comes from the germline J gene. The chain recombines TRBV20-1 with TRBJ2-6; 8 nucleotides agree with TRBD2. The CDR3 extends over 13 amino acids. The germline CDR1 and CDR2 sequences are DFQATT and SNEGSKA (reference sequence). The sequenced part of the CDR3 DNA is TGCAGTGCTAGAGAGAAAACTAGCGGAGTC. Translation: CSAREKTSGV. The complete CDR3 protein is CSAREKTSGVLTF.

Points on this clone: The read comes to an end 3 residues before the CDR3 does, leaving the germline J gene to fill in the end. This rearrangement joins TRBV5-6 to TRBJ2-7, with D perhaps TRBD2 (6 bases). V lost 4 bases, J lost 4 bases, and 15 bases lay in between. The CDR3 has 14 residues. Germline-derived CDR1 and CDR2 are SGHDT and YYEEEE. The covered CDR3 bases are TGTGCCAGCAGCGTTGGAGGGTTGGCGTACGAG. Encoded protein: CASSVGGLAYE. The whole CDR3 is CASSVGGLAYEQYF.

Regarding this clone: Read sequence stops 3 residues before the CDR3 end, and the germline J gene provides the missing end. This chain links TRBV2 with TRBJ2-1; a weak D match, TRBD1 (6 bases). CDR1 is SNHLY and CDR2 is FYNNEI in the germline V gene. V was clipped by 2 bases and J by 8 bases, with 7 bases between them. The CDR3 runs to 12 residues. The CDR3 DNA, read in part, is TGTGCCAGCAGTGAACCAGGGGATGAG. Its protein is CASSEPGDE. The full-length CDR3 reads as CASSEPGDEQFF. The complete variable domain, with remaining parts taken from reference TRBV2 and TRBJ2-1, reads EPEVTQTPSHQVTQMGQEVILRCVPISNHLYFYWYRQILGQKVEFLVSFYNNEISEKSEIFDDQFSVERPDGSNFTLKIRSTKLEDSAMYFCASSEPGDEQFFGPGTRLTVL.

As for this clone: The CDR3 extends 3 residues past the end of the read, so its final part is completed from the germline J gene. This chain connects TRBV29-1 to TRBJ2-3, with D uncertain. The germline CDR1 and CDR2 sequences are SQVTM and ANQGSEA. Trimming shortened V by 3 bases and J by 6 bases, and 13 bases separated the two germline ends. This CDR3 is 13 amino acids long. Partial CDR3 DNA: TGCAGCGTTGATCTAACTCCCTCCGATACG. Translating gives CSVDLTPSDT. The complete CDR3 sequence is CSVDLTPSDTQYF.

As regards this clone: Read sequence stops 3 residues before the CDR3 end, and the germline J gene provides the missing end. The V and J genes are TRBV7-8 and TRBJ2-5; 8 bases map to TRBD1. J was trimmed by 1 base and V by 6 bases; bases with no gene match: 7. This CDR3 has 15 amino acids. CDR1 is SGHVS and CDR2 is FQNEAQ in the germline V gene. Incomplete CDR3 DNA: TGTGCCAGCAGAGAGACAGGGGATCGCCAAGAGACC. It is translated as CASRETGDRQET. The entire CDR3 protein reads CASRETGDRQETQYF. Full variable domain (rest looked up from reference TRBV7-8 and TRBJ2-5): GAGVSQSPRYKVAKRGQDVALRCDPISGHVSLFWYQQALGQGPEFLTYFQNEAQLDKSGLPSDRFFAERPEGSVSTLKIQRTQQEDSAVYLCASRETGDRQETQYFGPGTRLLVL.

Of note for this clone: The sequence runs out 3 residues before the end of the CDR3; the remainder is reconstructed from the germline J gene. This chain links TRBV19 with TRBJ1-2; unclear D gene. Germline V gene lookup returns CDR1 LNHDA and CDR2 SQIVND (reference sequence). CDR3 length: 13 residues. CDR3 in amino acids: CATSPGSSYDYTF. The part of the CDR3 DNA that was read is TGTGCCACCAGCCCCGGTAGCTCCTACGAC.